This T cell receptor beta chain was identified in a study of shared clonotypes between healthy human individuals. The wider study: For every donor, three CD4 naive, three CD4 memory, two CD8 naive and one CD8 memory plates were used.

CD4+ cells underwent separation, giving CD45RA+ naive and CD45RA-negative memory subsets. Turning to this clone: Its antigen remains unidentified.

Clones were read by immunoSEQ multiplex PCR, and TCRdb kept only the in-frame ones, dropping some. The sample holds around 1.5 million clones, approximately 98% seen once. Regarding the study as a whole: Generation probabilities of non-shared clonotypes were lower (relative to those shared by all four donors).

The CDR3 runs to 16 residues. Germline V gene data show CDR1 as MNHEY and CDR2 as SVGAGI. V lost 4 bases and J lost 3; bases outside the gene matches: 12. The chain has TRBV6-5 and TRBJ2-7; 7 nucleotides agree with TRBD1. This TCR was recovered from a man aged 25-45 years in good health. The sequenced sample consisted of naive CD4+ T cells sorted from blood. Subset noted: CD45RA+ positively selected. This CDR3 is CASSSQTTGQYYEQYF. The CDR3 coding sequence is TGTGCCAGCAGTTCCCAAACAACGGGACAGTACTACGAGCAGTACTTC.